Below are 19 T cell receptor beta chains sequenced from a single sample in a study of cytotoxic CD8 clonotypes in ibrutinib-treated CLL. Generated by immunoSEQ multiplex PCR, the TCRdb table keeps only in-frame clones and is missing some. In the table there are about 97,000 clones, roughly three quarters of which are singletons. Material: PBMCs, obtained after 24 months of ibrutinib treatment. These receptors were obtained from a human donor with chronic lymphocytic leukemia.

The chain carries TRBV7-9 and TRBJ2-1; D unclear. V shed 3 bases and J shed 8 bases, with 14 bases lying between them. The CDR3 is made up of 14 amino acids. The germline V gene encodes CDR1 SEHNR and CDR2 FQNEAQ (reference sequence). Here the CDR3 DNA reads TGTGCCAGCAGCTTTTTGGGCCCGAGTGATGAGCAGTTCTTC. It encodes CASSFLGPSDEQFF.

The CDR3: CASSLETQETQYF. The CDR3 DNA reads as TGTGCCAGCAGCTTGGAAACGCAAGAGACCCAGTACTTC. The gene calls are TRBV13 and TRBJ2-5; D uncertain. V lost 3 bases to trimming and J lost 2 bases, with 7 bases between them. Germline CDR1 reads PRHDT; CDR2 reads FYEKMQ (reference sequence). The CDR3 runs to 13 residues.

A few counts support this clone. In DNA, the CDR3 is TGTGCCAGCAGTTACTCGAAGACAGGGGCTGGCTACACCTTC. It is translated as CASSYSKTGAGYTF. The V call is TRBV6-6, the J call TRBJ1-2; 8 positions match TRBD1. The CDR3 loop spans 14 amino acids. Looked up from germline, CDR1 is MNHNY and CDR2 is SVGAGI (reference sequence). V was pared by 0 bases and J by 7 bases, with 4 bases of the junction left unmatched.

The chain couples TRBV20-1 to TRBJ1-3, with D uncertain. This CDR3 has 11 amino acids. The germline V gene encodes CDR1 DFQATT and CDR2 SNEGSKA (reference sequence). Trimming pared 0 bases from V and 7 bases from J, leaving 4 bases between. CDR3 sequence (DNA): TGCAGTGCTAGAGATTGGAACACCATATATTTT. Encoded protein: CSARDWNTIYF.

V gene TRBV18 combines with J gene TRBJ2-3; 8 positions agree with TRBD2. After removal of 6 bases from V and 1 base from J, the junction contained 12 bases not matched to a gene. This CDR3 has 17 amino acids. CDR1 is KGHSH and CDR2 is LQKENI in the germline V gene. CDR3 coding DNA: TGTGCCAGCTCCGGACTAGCAGGCGGTTCGGGCACAGATACGCAGTATTTT. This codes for CASSGLAGGSGTDTQYF.

The CDR3 nucleotides read TGTGCCAGCAGCAGGGACAGGGGGATCGGAAACACCATATATTTT. This translates into CASSRDRGIGNTIYF. The chain has TRBV5-4 and TRBJ1-3; 11 nucleotides match TRBD1. CDR3 length: 15 residues. Per the germline V gene, CDR1 is SGHNT and CDR2 is YYREEE (reference sequence). The V gene end was trimmed by 4 bases and the J gene end by 4 bases; junction bases not matched to a gene: 4.

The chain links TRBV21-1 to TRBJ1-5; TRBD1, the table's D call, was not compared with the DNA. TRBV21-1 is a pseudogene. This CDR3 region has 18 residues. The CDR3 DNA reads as TGTGCCAGCAGCAAAAAGGCGACAGGGGGCGCGGGCAATCAGCCCCAGCATTTT. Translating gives CASSKKATGGAGNQPQHF.

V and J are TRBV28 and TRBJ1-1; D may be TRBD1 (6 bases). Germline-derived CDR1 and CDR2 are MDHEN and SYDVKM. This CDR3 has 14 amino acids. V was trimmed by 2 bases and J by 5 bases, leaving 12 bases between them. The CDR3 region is CASSLPGRGTEAFF. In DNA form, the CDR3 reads TGTGCCAGCAGTTTACCAGGGAGGGGGACTGAAGCTTTCTTT.

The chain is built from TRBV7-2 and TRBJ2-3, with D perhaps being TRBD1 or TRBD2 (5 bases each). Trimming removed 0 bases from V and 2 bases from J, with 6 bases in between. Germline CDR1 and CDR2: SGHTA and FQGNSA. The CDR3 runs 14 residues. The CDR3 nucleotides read TGTGCCAGCAGCTTAGCAGGGACCACAGATACGCAGTATTTT. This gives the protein CASSLAGTTDTQYF.

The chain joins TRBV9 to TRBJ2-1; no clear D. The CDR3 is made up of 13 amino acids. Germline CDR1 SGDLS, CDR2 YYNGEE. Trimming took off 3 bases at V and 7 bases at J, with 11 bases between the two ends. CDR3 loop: CASSATSRNEQFF. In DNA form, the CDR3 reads TGTGCCAGCAGCGCCACCTCCAGGAATGAGCAGTTCTTC.

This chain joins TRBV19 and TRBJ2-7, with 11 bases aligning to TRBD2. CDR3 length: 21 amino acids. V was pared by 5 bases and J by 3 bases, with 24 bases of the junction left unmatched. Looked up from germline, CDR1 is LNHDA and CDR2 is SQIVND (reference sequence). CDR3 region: CASSAAHRGLAGGGSRYEQYF. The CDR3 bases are TGTGCCAGTAGTGCCGCACACCGCGGACTAGCGGGTGGGGGGTCTCGCTACGAGCAGTACTTC.

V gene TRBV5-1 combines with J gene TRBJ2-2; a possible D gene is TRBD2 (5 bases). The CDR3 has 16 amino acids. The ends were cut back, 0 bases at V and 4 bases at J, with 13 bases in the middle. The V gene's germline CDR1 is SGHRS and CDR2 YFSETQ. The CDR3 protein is CASSLGVREGTGELFF. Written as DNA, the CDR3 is TGCGCCAGCAGCTTGGGGGTACGCGAGGGCACCGGGGAGCTGTTTTTT. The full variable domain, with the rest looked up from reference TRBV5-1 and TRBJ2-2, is KAGVTQTPRYLIKTRGQQVTLSCSPISGHRSVSWYQQTPGQGLQFLFEYFSETQRNKGNFPGRFSGRQFSNSRSEMNVSTLELGDSALYLCASSLGVREGTGELFFGEGSRLTVL.

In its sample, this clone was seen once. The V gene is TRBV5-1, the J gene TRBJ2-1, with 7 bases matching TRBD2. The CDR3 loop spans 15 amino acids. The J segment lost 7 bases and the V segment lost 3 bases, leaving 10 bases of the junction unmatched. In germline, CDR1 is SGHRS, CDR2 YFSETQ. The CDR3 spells CASSSPGGWGNEQFF. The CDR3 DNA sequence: TGCGCCAGCAGCTCCCCGGGAGGTTGGGGAAATGAGCAGTTCTTC.

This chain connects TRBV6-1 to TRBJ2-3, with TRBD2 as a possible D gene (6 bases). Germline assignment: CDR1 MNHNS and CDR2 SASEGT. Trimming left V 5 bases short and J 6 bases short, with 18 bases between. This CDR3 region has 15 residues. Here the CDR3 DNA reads TGTGCCAGCAGTACCGGGACTGGAGGGGTGGATACGCAGTATTTT. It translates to CASSTGTGGVDTQYF.

CDR3 sequence reads: CASSLNLENEQFF. The CDR3 DNA reads TGTGCCAGCAGCTTAAATCTGGAAAATGAGCAGTTCTTC. The rearrangement joins TRBV7-6 to TRBJ2-1; D is unclear. This CDR3 is built from 13 residues. CDR1 and CDR2 (germline): SGHVS, FNYEAQ. The V end was cut by 2 bases, the J end by 7 bases, with 9 bases between. Using reference TRBV7-6 and TRBJ2-1 for the parts outside the CDR3, the full variable domain is GAGVSQSPRYKVTKRGQDVALRCDPISGHVSLYWYRQALGQGPEFLTYFNYEAQQDKSGLPNDRFSAERPEGSISTLTIQRTEQRDSAMYRCASSLNLENEQFFGPGTRLTVL.

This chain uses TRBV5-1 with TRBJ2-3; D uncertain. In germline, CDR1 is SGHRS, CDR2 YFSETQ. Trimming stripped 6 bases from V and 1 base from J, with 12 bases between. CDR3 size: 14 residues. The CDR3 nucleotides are TGCGCCAGCACCCCAATCGTAGGCACAGATACGCAGTATTTT. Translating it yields CASTPIVGTDTQYF. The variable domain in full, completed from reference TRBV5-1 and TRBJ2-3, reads KAGVTQTPRYLIKTRGQQVTLSCSPISGHRSVSWYQQTPGQGLQFLFEYFSETQRNKGNFPGRFSGRQFSNSRSEMNVSTLELGDSALYLCASTPIVGTDTQYFGPGTRLTVL.

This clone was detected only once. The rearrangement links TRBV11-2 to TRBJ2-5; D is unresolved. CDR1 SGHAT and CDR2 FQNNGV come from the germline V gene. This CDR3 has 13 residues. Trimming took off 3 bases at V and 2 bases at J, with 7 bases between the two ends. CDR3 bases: TGTGCCAGCAGCTTCCCAGAACAAGAGACCCAGTACTTC. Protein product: CASSFPEQETQYF.

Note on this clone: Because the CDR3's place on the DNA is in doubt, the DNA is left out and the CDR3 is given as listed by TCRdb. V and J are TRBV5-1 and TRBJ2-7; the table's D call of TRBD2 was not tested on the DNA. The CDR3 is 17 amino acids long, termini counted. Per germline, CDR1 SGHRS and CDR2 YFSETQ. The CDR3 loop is CASSLVGQGTSGKPLYF.

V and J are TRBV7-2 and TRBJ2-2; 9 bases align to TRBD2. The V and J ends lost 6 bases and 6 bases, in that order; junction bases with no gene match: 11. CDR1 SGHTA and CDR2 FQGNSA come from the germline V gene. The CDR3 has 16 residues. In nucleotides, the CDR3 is TGTGCCAGCAGACTGCTTGCGGGGGGGCCTGCCGGGGAGCTGTTTTTT. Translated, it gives CASRLLAGGPAGELFF.